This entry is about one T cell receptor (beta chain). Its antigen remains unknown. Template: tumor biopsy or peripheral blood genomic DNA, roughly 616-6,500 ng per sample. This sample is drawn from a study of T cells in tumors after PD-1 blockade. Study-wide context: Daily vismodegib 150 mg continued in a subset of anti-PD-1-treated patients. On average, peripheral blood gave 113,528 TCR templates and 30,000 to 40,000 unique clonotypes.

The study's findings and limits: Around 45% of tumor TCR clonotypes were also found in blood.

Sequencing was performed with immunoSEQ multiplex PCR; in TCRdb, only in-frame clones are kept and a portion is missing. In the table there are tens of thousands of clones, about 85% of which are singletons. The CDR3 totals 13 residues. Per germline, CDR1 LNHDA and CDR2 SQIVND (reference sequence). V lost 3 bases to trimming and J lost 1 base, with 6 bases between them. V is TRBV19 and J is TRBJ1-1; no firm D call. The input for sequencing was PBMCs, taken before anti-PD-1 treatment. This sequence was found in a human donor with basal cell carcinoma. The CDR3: CASSMTANTEAFF. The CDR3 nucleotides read TGTGCCAGTAGTATGACGGCGAACACTGAAGCTTTCTTT. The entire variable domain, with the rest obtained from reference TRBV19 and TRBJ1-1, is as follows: DGGITQSPKYLFRKEGQNVTLSCEQNLNHDAMYWYRQDPGQGLRLIYYSQIVNDFQKGDIAEGYSVSREKKESFPLTVTSAQKNPTAFYLCASSMTANTEAFFGQGTRLTVV.